Detailed here is one T cell receptor beta chain. This entry comes from a study of cytomegalovirus exposure and HLA in healthy donors. Losses at the gene ends were 6 bases for V and 4 bases for J; bases not matched to a gene: 12. The CDR3 extends over 18 amino acids. CDR1 is SGHVS, CDR2 FQNEAQ, per germline. This PCR relied on a set of 60 Vbeta primers and 13 Jbeta primers. Profiled with immunoSEQ multiplex PCR; TCRdb holds only in-frame clones, not every one. There are about 150,000 clones in the sample; 80% to 90% occur only once, and approximately 2.4% lies in the top ten. The source is a male donor in good health and CMV-seronegative. The chain carries TRBV7-8 and TRBJ2-1; the match to TRBD2 covers 13 bases. The sequenced material came from PBMCs. CDR3 bases: TGTGCCAGCAGATTAACTAGCGGGAGGGCGGCGCTTTACAATGAGCAGTTCTTC. This encodes CASRLTSGRAALYNEQFF.